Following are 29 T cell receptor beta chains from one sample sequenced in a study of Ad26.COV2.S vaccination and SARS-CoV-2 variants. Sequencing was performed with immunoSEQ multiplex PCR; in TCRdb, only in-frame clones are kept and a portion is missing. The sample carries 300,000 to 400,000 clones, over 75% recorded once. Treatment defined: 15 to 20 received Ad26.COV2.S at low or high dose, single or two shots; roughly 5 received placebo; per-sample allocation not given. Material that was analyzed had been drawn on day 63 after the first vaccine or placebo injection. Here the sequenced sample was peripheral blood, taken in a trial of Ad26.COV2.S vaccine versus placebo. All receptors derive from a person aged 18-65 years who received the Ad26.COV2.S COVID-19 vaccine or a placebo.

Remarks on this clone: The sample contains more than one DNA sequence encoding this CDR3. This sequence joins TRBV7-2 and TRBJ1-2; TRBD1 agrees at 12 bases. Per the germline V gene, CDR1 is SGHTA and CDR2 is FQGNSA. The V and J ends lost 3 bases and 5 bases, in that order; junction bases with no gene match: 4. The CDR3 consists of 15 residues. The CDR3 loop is CASSLGGQGAYGYTF. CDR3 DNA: TGTGCCAGCAGCTTGGGGGGACAGGGGGCATATGGCTACACCTTC.

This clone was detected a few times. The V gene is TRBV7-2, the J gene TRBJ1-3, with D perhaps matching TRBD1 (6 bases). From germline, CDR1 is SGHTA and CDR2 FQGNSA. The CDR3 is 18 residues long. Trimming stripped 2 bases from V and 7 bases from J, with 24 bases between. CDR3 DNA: TGTGCCAGCAGCTTACCGCCAGGAACTGGGGGGGGCTTCAACACCATATATTTT. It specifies CASSLPPGTGGGFNTIYF.

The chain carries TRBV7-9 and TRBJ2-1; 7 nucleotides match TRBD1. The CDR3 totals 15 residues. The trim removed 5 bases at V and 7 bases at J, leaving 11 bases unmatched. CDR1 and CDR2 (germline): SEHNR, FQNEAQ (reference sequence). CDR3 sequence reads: CASSLSGPRGNEQFF. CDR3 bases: TGTGCCAGCAGCCTCTCAGGTCCCAGGGGGAATGAGCAGTTCTTC.

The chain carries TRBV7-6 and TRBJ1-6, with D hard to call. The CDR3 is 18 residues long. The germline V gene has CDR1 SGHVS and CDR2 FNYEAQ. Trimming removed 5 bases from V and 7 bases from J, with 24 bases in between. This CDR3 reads CASSQPGPDPEGNSPLHF. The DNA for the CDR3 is TGTGCCAGCAGCCAGCCCGGCCCGGACCCCGAAGGGAATTCACCCCTCCACTTT.

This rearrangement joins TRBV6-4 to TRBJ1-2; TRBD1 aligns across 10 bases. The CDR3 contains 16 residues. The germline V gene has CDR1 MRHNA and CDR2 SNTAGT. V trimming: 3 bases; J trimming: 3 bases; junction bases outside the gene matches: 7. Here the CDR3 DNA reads TGTGCCAGCAGTGAGTCCGGGACAGGGGTTCACTATGGCTACACCTTC. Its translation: CASSESGTGVHYGYTF.

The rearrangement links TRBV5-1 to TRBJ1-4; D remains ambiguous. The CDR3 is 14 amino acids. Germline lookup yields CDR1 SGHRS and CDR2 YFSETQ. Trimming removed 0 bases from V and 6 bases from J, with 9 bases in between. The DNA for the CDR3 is TGCGCCAGCAGCTTGGCTGTTCAGGATGAAAAACTGTTTTTT. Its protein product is CASSLAVQDEKLFF.

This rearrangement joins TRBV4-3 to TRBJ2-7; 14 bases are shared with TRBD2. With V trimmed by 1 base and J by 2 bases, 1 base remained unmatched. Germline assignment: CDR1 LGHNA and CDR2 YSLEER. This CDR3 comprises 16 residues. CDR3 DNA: TGCGCCAGCAGCCAAGGGGGACTAGCGGGAGCCTACGAGCAGTACTTC. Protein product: CASSQGGLAGAYEQYF.

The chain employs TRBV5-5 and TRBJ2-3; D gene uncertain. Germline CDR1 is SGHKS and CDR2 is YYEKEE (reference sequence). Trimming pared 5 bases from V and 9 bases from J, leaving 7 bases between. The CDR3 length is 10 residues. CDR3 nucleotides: TGTGCCAGCAGATCTACCACGCAGTATTTT. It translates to CASRSTTQYF.

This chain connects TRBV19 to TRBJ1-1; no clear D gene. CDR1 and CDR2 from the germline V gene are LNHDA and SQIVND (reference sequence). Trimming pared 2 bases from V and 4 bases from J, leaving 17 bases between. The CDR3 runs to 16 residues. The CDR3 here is CASSIRNRRLGTEAFF. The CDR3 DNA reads TGTGCCAGTAGTATACGAAATCGTCGCCTCGGCACTGAAGCTTTCTTT.

CDR3 nucleotide sequence: TGTGCCAGCAGTGACCGGGGGACACACACTGAAGCTTTCTTT. Amino acids: CASSDRGTHTEAFF. The V call is TRBV2, the J call TRBJ1-1; D is possibly TRBD1 (6 bases). Deletions cut 3 bases from V and 3 bases from J, with 11 bases between. The CDR3 runs 14 residues. Looked up from germline, CDR1 is SNHLY and CDR2 is FYNNEI.

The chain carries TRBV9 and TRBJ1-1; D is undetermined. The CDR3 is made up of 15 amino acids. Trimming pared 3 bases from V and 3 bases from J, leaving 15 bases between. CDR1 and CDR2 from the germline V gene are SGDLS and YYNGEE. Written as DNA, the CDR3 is TGTGCCAGCAGCGCCGACCCCCGGGTAGACACTGAAGCTTTCTTT. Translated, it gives CASSADPRVDTEAFF.

CDR3: CAISESDRNHEQYF. The CDR3 region has the DNA TGTGCCATCAGTGAATCAGACAGAAACCACGAGCAGTACTTC. The chain has TRBV10-3 and TRBJ2-7; a possible D gene is TRBD1 (5 bases). This CDR3 has 14 amino acids. The germline CDR1 and CDR2 sequences are ENHRY and SYGVKD. The V and J ends lost 3 bases and 5 bases respectively, with 14 bases between them.

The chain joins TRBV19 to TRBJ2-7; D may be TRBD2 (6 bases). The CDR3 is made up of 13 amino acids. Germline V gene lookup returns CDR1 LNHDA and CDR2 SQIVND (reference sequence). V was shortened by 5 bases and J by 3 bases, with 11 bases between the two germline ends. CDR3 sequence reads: CASSGDFYYEQYF. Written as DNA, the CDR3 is TGTGCCAGTAGTGGGGACTTCTACTACGAGCAGTACTTC.

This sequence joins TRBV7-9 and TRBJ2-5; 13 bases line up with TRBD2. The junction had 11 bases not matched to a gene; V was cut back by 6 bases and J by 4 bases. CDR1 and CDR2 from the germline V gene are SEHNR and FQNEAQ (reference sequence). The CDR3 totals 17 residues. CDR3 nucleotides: TGTGCCAGCAGGACTAGCGGGGGGCCCCCCTTTGGAGAGACCCAGTACTTC. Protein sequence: CASRTSGGPPFGETQYF.

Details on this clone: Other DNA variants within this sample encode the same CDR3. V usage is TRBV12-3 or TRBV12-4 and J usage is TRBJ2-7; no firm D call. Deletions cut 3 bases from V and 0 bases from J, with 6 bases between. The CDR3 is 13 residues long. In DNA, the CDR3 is TGTGCCAGCAGTTTGGGCGGCTCCTACGAGCAGTACTTC. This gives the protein CASSLGGSYEQYF.

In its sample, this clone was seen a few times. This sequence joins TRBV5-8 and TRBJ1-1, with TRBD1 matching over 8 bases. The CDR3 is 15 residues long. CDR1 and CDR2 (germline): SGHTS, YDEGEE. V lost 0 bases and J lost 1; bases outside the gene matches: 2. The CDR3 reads CASSLVGTGNTEAFF. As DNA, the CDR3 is TGTGCCAGCAGCTTGGTTGGGACAGGGAACACTGAAGCTTTCTTT.

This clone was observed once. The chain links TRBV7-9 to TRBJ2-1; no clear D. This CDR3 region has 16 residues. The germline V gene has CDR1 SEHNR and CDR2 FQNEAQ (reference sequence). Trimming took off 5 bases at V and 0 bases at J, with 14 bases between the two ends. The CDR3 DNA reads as TGTGCCAGCAGCCTCCTGCAGTCTAGCTCCTACAATGAGCAGTTCTTC. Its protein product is CASSLLQSSSYNEQFF.

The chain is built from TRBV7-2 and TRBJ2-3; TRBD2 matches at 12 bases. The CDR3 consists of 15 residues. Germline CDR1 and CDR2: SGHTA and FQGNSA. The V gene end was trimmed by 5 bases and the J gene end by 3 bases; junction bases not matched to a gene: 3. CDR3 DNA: TGTGCCAGCAGCCCTCTAGCGGGGGGGACAGATACGCAGTATTTT. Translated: CASSPLAGGTDTQYF.

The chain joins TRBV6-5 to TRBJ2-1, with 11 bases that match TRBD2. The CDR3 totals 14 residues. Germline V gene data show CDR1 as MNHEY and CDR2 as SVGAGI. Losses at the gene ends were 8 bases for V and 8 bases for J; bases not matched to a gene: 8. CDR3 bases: TGTGCCAGCGCGCTAGCGGGGGGTCGGGATGAGCAGTTCTTC. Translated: CASALAGGRDEQFF.

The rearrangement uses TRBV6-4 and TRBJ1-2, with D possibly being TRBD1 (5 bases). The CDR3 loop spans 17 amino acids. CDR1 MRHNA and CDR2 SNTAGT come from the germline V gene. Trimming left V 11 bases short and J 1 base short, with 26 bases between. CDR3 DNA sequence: TGTGCCTCTAAATGTTCAGGGCCATCACTAGGTAACTATGGCTACACCTTC. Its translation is CASKCSGPSLGNYGYTF.

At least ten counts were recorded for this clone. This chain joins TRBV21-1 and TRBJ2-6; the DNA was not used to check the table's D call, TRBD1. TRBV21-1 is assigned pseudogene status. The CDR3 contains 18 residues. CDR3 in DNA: TGTGCCAGCAGCAAGCGGACAGCCTCCCCCTCTGGGGCCAACGTCCTGACTTTC. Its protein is CASSKRTASPSGANVLTF.

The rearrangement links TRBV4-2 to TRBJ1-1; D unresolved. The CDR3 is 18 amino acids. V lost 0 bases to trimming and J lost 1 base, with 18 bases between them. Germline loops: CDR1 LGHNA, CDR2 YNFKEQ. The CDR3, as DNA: TGTGCCAGCAGCCAAGATCTTGCGCGGAGTTTCGGGAACACTGAAGCTTTCTTT. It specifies CASSQDLARSFGNTEAFF.

For the CDR3, the DNA is TGTGCCAGCAGTTTATCAAGCGGCTCCTACGAGCAGTACTTC. It yields the protein CASSLSSGSYEQYF. The chain uses TRBV27 and TRBJ2-7, with a weak D call TRBD2 (5 bases). The CDR3 is 14 amino acids. V dropped 0 bases and J dropped 0 bases, with 6 bases sitting between them. Germline-derived CDR1 and CDR2 are MNHEY and SMNVEV (reference sequence).

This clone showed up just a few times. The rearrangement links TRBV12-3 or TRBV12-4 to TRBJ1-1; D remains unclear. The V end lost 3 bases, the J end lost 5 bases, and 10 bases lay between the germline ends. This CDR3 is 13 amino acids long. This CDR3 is CASSLDPGTEAFF. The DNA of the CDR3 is TGTGCCAGCAGTTTGGATCCTGGGACTGAAGCTTTCTTT.

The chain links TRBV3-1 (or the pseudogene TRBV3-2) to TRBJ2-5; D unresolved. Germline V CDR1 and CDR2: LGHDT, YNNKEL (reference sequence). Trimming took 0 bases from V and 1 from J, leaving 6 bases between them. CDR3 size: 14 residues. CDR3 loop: CASSQDLRQETQYF. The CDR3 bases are TGTGCCAGCAGCCAAGATTTACGCCAAGAGACCCAGTACTTC.

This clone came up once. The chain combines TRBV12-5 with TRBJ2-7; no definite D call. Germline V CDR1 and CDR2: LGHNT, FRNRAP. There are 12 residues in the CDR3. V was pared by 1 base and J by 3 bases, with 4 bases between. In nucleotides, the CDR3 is TGTGCTAGTGGTTTGGCTTTCTACGAGCAGTACTTC. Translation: CASGLAFYEQYF.

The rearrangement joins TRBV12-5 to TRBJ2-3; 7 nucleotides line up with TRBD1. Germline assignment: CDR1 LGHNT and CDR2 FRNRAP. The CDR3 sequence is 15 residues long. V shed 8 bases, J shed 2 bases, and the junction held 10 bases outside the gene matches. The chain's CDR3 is CASSIGQAATDTQYF. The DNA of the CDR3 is TGTGCTAGTAGTATCGGACAGGCGGCCACAGATACGCAGTATTTT.

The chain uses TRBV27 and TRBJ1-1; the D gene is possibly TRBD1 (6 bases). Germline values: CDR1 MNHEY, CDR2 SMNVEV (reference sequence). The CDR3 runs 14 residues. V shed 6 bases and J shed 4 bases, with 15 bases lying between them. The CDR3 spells CASSGIRGGTEAFF. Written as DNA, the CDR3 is TGTGCCAGCAGCGGAATCAGGGGTGGCACTGAAGCTTTCTTT.

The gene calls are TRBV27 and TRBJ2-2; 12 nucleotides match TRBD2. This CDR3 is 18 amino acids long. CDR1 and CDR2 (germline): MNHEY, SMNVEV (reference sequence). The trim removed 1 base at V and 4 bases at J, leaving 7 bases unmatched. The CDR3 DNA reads TGTGCCAGCAGTTTATTGACTAGCGGGGGCCCAGGCACCGGGGAGCTGTTTTTT. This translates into CASSLLTSGGPGTGELFF.